The 26 T cell receptor beta chains listed next were all sequenced from one sample in a study of T cells in Graves' hyperthyroidism and ophthalmopathy. It was RNA transcripts that yielded the amplified TCR beta CDR3 regions. TCR CDR3 underwent first-round RT-PCR with the HTBI primer set. A single record per CDR3 protein comes from TCRdb applying MiXCR to the multiplex PCR reads. Of hundreds of thousands of distinct CDR3 sequences in the sample, about 15% are singletons; the top ten hold 25% to 30%. The specimen sequenced was blood. The receptors derive from a woman between 18 and 29 years old with Graves' ophthalmopathy.

Many counts were recorded for this clonotype. The chain uses TRBV28 and TRBJ2-1; TRBD2 matches 8 bases. Germline trimming cut 5 bases from V and 8 bases from J; bases unmatched to any gene: 14. The CDR3 spans 16 residues. Per germline, CDR1 MDHEN and CDR2 SYDVKM. CDR3 sequence (DNA): TGTGCCAGCAGTCCTATCCCCGGGACTAGAGTCTATGAGCAGTTCTTC. Amino acid sequence: CASSPIPGTRVYEQFF.

This clonotype was observed once. The gene calls are TRBV19 and TRBJ2-2; 9 nucleotides agree with TRBD2. From germline, CDR1 is LNHDA and CDR2 SQIVND (reference sequence). The CDR3 runs to 15 residues. After removal of 3 bases from V and 4 bases from J, the junction contained 3 bases not matched to a gene. The CDR3 protein is CASSMGGRVTGELFF. Written as DNA, the CDR3 is TGTGCCAGTAGTATGGGCGGGAGGGTCACCGGGGAGCTGTTTTTT.

This clonotype was detected ten times or more. The V gene is TRBV7-9, the J gene TRBJ2-7; the match to TRBD1 covers 9 bases. Germline assignment: CDR1 SEHNR and CDR2 FQNEAQ (reference sequence). CDR3 length equals 16 residues. The trim removed 5 bases at V and 4 bases at J, leaving 12 bases unmatched. The DNA of the CDR3 is TGTGCCAGCAGCCGAGATGGGACAGGGTCAGGGTACGAGCAGTACTTC. Amino acid sequence: CASSRDGTGSGYEQYF.

This clonotype has ten or more counts. This chain links TRBV30 with TRBJ2-7, with D possibly being TRBD1 (6 bases). The V end lost 1 base, the J end lost 4 bases, and 17 bases lay between the germline ends. The CDR3 has 15 amino acids. Germline V gene data show CDR1 as GTSNPN and CDR2 as SVGIG (reference sequence). The CDR3 here is CAWSAGQLDLYEQYF. DNA of the CDR3: TGTGCCTGGAGTGCCGGACAGCTTGACCTTTACGAGCAGTACTTC. Together with reference TRBV30 and TRBJ2-7, the CDR3 gives the full variable domain: SQTIHQWPATLVQPVGSPLSLECTVEGTSNPNLYWYRQAAGRGLQLLFYSVGIGQISSEVPQNLSASRPQDRQFILSSKKLLLSDSGFYLCAWSAGQLDLYEQYFGPGTRLTVT.

Many counts were recorded for this clonotype. The chain carries TRBV6-1 and TRBJ2-3, with D maybe TRBD1 (5 bases). V lost 7 bases, J lost 2 bases, and 13 bases lay in between. Germline V gives CDR1 MNHNS, CDR2 SASEGT. The CDR3 consists of 14 residues. The CDR3 region has the DNA TGTGCCAGCAAGGGGTTTATCCCCACAGATACGCAGTATTTT. Translating it yields CASKGFIPTDTQYF.

Ten or more counts support this clonotype. The V and J genes are TRBV27 and TRBJ1-6; tentatively, D is TRBD1 (6 bases). CDR3 length equals 15 residues. Germline assignment: CDR1 MNHEY and CDR2 SMNVEV (reference sequence). The ends were cut back, 3 bases at V and 9 bases at J, with 15 bases in the middle. The chain's CDR3 is CASSFKGGGSSPLHF. CDR3 nucleotide sequence: TGTGCCAGCAGTTTCAAGGGGGGCGGAAGTTCACCCCTCCACTTT.

This clonotype was detected ten times or more. This chain uses TRBV18 with TRBJ2-5; possibly TRBD2 for D (5 bases). Deletions cut 3 bases from V and 5 bases from J, with 10 bases between. The CDR3 totals 13 residues. From germline, CDR1 is KGHSH and CDR2 LQKENI. The CDR3 loop reads CASSPRTEETQYF. The CDR3 DNA sequence: TGTGCCAGCTCACCTAGGACTGAGGAGACCCAGTACTTC.

This clonotype was seen many times. The chain uses TRBV12-3 or TRBV12-4 and TRBJ1-2; tentative D call: TRBD1 (5 bases). Trimming cost V 8 bases and J 6 bases, with 16 bases left between them. This CDR3 comprises 13 residues. In nucleotides, the CDR3 is TGTGCCAGCCCCGGCGGGGGGTTGGATGGCTACACCTTC. It codes for CASPGGGLDGYTF.

This clonotype was counted at least ten times. This CDR3 reads CASSESVRELSQPQHF. As DNA, the CDR3 is TGTGCCAGCAGTGAATCCGTCAGGGAATTAAGTCAGCCCCAGCATTTT. The chain has TRBV6-1 and TRBJ1-5; tentatively, D is TRBD1 (5 bases). This CDR3 contains 16 residues. Germline assignment: CDR1 MNHNS and CDR2 SASEGT. V was shortened by 2 bases and J by 6 bases, with 17 bases between the two germline ends.

Ten or more counts support this clonotype. The chain joins TRBV20-1 to TRBJ2-7; 7 positions match TRBD2. Germline CDR1 DFQATT, CDR2 SNEGSKA (reference sequence). This CDR3 has 15 amino acids. The V and J ends lost 0 bases and 1 base, in that order; junction bases with no gene match: 6. The CDR3 sequence: CSARDPASGSYEQYF. The CDR3 DNA is TGCAGTGCTAGAGATCCGGCTAGCGGATCCTACGAGCAGTACTTC.

This clonotype was detected many times. The chain has TRBV6-2 or TRBV6-3 and TRBJ1-5, with D hard to call. The germline gives CDR1 MNHEY, CDR2 SVGEGT. V lost 1 base to trimming and J lost 4 bases, with 5 bases between them. The CDR3 sequence is 13 residues long. CDR3 DNA sequence: TGTGCCAGCAGTTACTGGGGAAATCAGCCCCAGCATTTT. Its translation: CASSYWGNQPQHF.

This chain joins TRBV9 and TRBJ2-5, with D perhaps given as TRBD1 or TRBD2 (6 bases each). V dropped 4 bases and J dropped 2 bases, with 18 bases sitting between them. The CDR3 is 16 residues long. The germline V gene has CDR1 SGDLS and CDR2 YYNGEE. The CDR3 is CASSPLGGLIQETQYF. The CDR3 DNA reads TGTGCCAGCAGCCCTCTTGGGGGGCTAATACAAGAGACCCAGTACTTC.

This clonotype was seen ten or more times. V gene TRBV10-3 combines with J gene TRBJ1-1; TRBD1 is a possible D gene (5 bases). CDR3 length: 14 amino acids. CDR1 is ENHRY, CDR2 SYGVKD, per germline. The germline V and J ends were trimmed by 3 bases and 1 base, with 9 bases remaining between them. As DNA, the CDR3 is TGTGCCATCAGTGACCCCAGGGCGAACACTGAAGCTTTCTTT. Encoded protein: CAISDPRANTEAFF.

This clonotype was counted many times. The V call is TRBV20-1, the J call TRBJ2-3, with no clear D. Germline V CDR1 and CDR2: DFQATT, SNEGSKA (reference sequence). The CDR3 is 12 amino acids. V was shortened by 4 bases and J by 6 bases, with 11 bases between the two germline ends. The CDR3 coding sequence is TGCAGTGCTACCTATGGCGTGGATACGCAGTATTTT. This encodes CSATYGVDTQYF.

The table lists this clonotype with a few counts. V gene TRBV28 combines with J gene TRBJ2-1, with TRBD2 matching 13 bases. V shed 7 bases, J shed 8 bases, and the junction held 14 bases outside the gene matches. The CDR3 is made up of 17 amino acids. Germline CDR1 is MDHEN and CDR2 is SYDVKM. The CDR3: CASNPTVRTSGGDEQFF. As DNA, the CDR3 is TGTGCCAGCAACCCAACGGTGAGGACTAGCGGGGGAGATGAGCAGTTCTTC.

This clonotype was detected many times. The V gene is TRBV20-1, the J gene TRBJ2-7, with D possibly TRBD2 on 7 matching bases. The germline gives CDR1 DFQATT, CDR2 SNEGSKA (reference sequence). Trimming removed 5 bases from V and 5 bases from J, with 16 bases in between. The CDR3 extends over 13 amino acids. CDR3 protein: CSASQSGDNEQYF. For the CDR3, the DNA is TGCAGTGCTTCTCAAAGCGGGGACAACGAGCAGTACTTC.

This clonotype was seen many times. V and J are TRBV30 and TRBJ1-6; D gene uncertain. Germline V lookup: CDR1 GTSNPN, CDR2 SVGIG (reference sequence). Trimming left V 0 bases short and J 7 bases short, with 7 bases between. CDR3 size: 13 residues. The CDR3 coding sequence is TGTGCCTGGAGTGTTTTTGGGAATTCACCCCTCCACTTT. Its translation is CAWSVFGNSPLHF.

The table lists this clonotype with many counts. The rearrangement joins TRBV28 to TRBJ2-7; the D gene is possibly TRBD1 (5 bases). The CDR3 covers 13 residues. Germline CDR1 MDHEN, CDR2 SYDVKM. Trimming shortened V by 8 bases and J by 2 bases, and 13 bases separated the two germline ends. As DNA, the CDR3 is TGTGCCAGCTCAGTTTTAGGGGCCTACGAGCAGTACTTC. This gives the protein CASSVLGAYEQYF.

This clonotype has ten or more counts. The chain uses TRBV3-1 and TRBJ2-3, with 8 positions matching TRBD2. The V and J ends lost 0 bases and 5 bases, in that order; junction bases with no gene match: 4. This CDR3 contains 15 residues. Looked up from germline, CDR1 is LGHDT and CDR2 is YNNKEL (reference sequence). CDR3 nucleotides: TGTGCCAGCAGCCAAGACGGGAGGGCGGTAGATACGCAGTATTTT. It translates to CASSQDGRAVDTQYF.

This clonotype was seen at least ten times. The chain is built from TRBV5-5 and TRBJ2-7, with TRBD1 as a possible D gene (5 bases). The CDR3 contains 14 residues. V was clipped by 0 bases and J by 3 bases, with 10 bases between them. Germline V gene data show CDR1 as SGHKS and CDR2 as YYEKEE (reference sequence). CDR3 DNA: TGTGCCAGCAGCTTGGTAATAGGGGACTACGAGCAGTACTTC. This translates into CASSLVIGDYEQYF.

The chain employs TRBV7-2 and TRBJ2-7; the D gene could be TRBD1 or TRBD2 (5 bases each). The J call may be in error: the DNA end matches TRBJ2-1 better. This CDR3 comprises 15 residues. CDR1 is SGHTA and CDR2 is FQGNSA in the germline V gene. The CDR3 DNA sequence: TGTGCCAGCAGCTTGGTGCCAGGGAGCTCCTACGAGCAGTTCTTC. It specifies CASSLVPGSSYEQFF.

The chain carries TRBV6-5 and TRBJ2-1; 7 positions match TRBD2. The germline CDR1 and CDR2 sequences are MNHEY and SVGAGI. After removal of 2 bases from V and 2 bases from J, the junction contained 0 bases not matched to a gene. The CDR3 has 14 amino acids. CDR3 nucleotide sequence: TGTGCCAGCAGTTACGGGGGGGCCTACAATGAGCAGTTCTTC. It translates to CASSYGGAYNEQFF.

Many counts were recorded for this clonotype. This rearrangement joins TRBV20-1 to TRBJ1-1; TRBD1 might be the D (6 bases). The CDR3 runs 15 residues. Germline V gives CDR1 DFQATT, CDR2 SNEGSKA (reference sequence). V lost 6 bases and J 1 base, leaving 18 bases between the germline ends. The CDR3 sequence: CSALLGRGGNTEAFF. DNA of the CDR3: TGCAGTGCGCTACTAGGCAGGGGAGGGAACACTGAAGCTTTCTTT.

This clonotype has ten or more counts. The genes are TRBV5-1 and TRBJ1-4; D is unresolved. The CDR3 contains 16 residues. V shed 0 bases and J shed 0 bases, with 9 bases lying between them. CDR1 and CDR2 from the germline V gene are SGHRS and YFSETQ. The CDR3 sequence: CASSLAHSTTNEKLFF. The CDR3 coding sequence is TGCGCCAGCAGCTTGGCTCACTCCACAACTAATGAAAAACTGTTTTTT.

This clonotype was counted many times. V gene TRBV20-1 combines with J gene TRBJ1-6; D gene unclear. Germline V gene data show CDR1 as DFQATT and CDR2 as SNEGSKA (reference sequence). V lost 0 bases and J lost 9, with 15 bases in between. The CDR3 is made up of 15 amino acids. In nucleotides, the CDR3 is TGCAGTGCTAGAGATAAGGGCGTCAGCCGTTCACCCCTCCACTTT. It encodes CSARDKGVSRSPLHF.

On this clonotype itself: This may be a read error: a much more frequent sequence differs by one nucleotide. The chain has TRBV6-1 and TRBJ1-2; D remains ambiguous. CDR3 length: 14 residues. The germline V gene encodes CDR1 MNHNS and CDR2 SASEGT. V shed 5 bases and J shed 6 bases, with 16 bases lying between them. Here the CDR3 DNA reads TGTGCCAGCAGTCCCACTGGACGTGAGCATGGCTACACCTTC. Its protein is CASSPTGREHGYTF.